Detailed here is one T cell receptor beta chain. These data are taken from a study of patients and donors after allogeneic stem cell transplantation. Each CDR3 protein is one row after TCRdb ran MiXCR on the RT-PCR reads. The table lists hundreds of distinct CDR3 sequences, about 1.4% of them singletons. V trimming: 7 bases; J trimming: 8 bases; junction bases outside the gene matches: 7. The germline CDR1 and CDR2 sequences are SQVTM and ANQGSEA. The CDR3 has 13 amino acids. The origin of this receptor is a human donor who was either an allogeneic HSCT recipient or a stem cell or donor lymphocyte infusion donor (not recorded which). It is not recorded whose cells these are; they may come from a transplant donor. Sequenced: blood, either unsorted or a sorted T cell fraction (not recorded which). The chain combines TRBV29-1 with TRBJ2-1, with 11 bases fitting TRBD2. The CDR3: CSASGLAGHEQFF. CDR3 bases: TGCAGCGCCTCAGGACTAGCGGGCCATGAGCAGTTCTTC.